Below, one T cell receptor (beta chain) is given with its context. This clone appeared a single time. Its antigen specificity is not known. Qualities for individual bases were not recorded, and no much larger clone is one base off. Taken from cysteine to phenylalanine, the CDR3 has 16 residues. Just the 48-base CDR3 DNA is kept, in frame starting at base 1. Compared with germline, V lacks 0 bases and J lacks 4 bases; bases without a gene match: 4. CDR1 and CDR2 are read off the germline V gene (reference sequence) as SGHNT and YYREEE. This record comes from a study of cytomegalovirus exposure and HLA in healthy donors (TCRdb year 2017). In terms of the full investigation: An earlier analysis of roughly 570 of the donors reported roughly 300 Gb of sequence data and around 110 million unique TCR beta sequences obtained from around 190 million T cells. An early release covering more than 500 HLA-typed donors comprised about 320 gigabases of sequencing data and around 86 million unique TCR sequences. Rather than drawing on any new phenotypic data, the later analysis identified candidate immune exposures from TCR beta sequences and the way those sequences occurred across donors. Of the roughly 400 genotyped donors, about 80% fell in the genetic ancestry cluster associated with self-reported Caucasian donors. Both class I and class II loci were covered by HLA typing, at four-digit resolution. The study aimed to test whether cataloging public T cell receptors could reveal signatures of past pathogen exposure. An earlier analysis of 587 of the donors applied high-throughput TCR beta sequencing to assess whether each TCR beta V gene segment acted as functional or pseudogenic. Donor age, sex, ethnicity and CMV serostatus were collected together with the repertoire data. Genome-wide SNP genotypes for about 55% of the 666 donors were used in a later genetic analysis, which treated that subset as a discovery cohort. To study patterns of TCR occurrence, a later analysis re-analyzed previously published TCR beta repertoires from hundreds of donors and added high-resolution HLA genotyping. The number of typed donors differed by locus: about 620-630 for A, B, C, DRB1 and DQB1; about 520 for DQA1; approximately 600 for DPA1; and roughly 470 for DPB1. To predict cytomegalovirus infection status, the study combined high-throughput TCR immunosequencing, statistical association of individual TCRs with disease status, and machine learning. Among 350 to 400 genotyped donors of the cohort, an average of about 240,000 unique TCR beta nucleotide sequences were sequenced per donor, roughly 18% of them non-productive. Roughly 5 DR-DQ haplotypes were handled as single units for association and clustering because linkage in the cohort was strong. All discovery cohort repertoires had been generated using a single sequencing platform. The T cell repertoires of about 700 subjects were profiled by immunosequencing and related to cytomegalovirus serostatus. Besides the first cohort of roughly 640 subjects, a separate validation cohort made up of 120 different subjects was used.

The protocol used for the library was the immunoSEQ multiplex PCR assay. For the multiplex PCR, a mixture combining 60 forward primers for TCR Vbeta segments and 13 reverse primers for TCR Jbeta segments was used. Amplification of the CDR3 region of rearranged TCR beta genes was performed with a multiplex PCR assay on genomic DNA. On the Illumina HiSeq System, the amplified TCR beta libraries were sequenced as 87-base-pair reads. The paper's processing steps were these. A later analysis counted some 74 million unique TCR beta chains across the roughly 700 repertoires, and approximately 11 million of these chains were shared by at least two donors. Raw reads were error-corrected and collapsed into unique sequences with a nearest-neighbor algorithm that merged closely related sequences to remove PCR and sequencing errors. Alignment of CDR3 sequences to IMGT reference sequences was used to assign V, D and J gene segments. For a sequence to be retained, a match of at least six nucleotides was required to both a V gene segment and a J gene segment. A rearrangement counted as productive if the CDR3 had no stop codons and remained in frame with V and J, and every other rearrangement counted as non-productive. CDR3 was defined by IMGT convention, running from the second conserved V-encoded cysteine to the conserved J-encoded phenylalanine. In an earlier analysis of approximately 500 of the donors, sequences lacking an unambiguous match to a single V gene segment were excluded. An earlier analysis of fewer than 750 of the donors classified V segments as functional when productive rearrangements were above 56.7% and as segregating when the standard deviation between donors was above 5%. To diagnose cytomegalovirus status from the catalog of TCR beta chain sequences, a statistical classification framework was built. V and J gene assignment, in a later analysis, came from comparing TCR nucleotide sequences with IMGT/GENE-DB human TR gene sequences. Using the TCRdist pipeline, a later analysis assigned CDR3 sequences along with most-parsimonious VDJ recombination scenarios. In a later analysis, each TCR beta chain was defined by its CDR3 amino acid sequence together with its V-gene family, and reads lacking a unique V-gene family were excluded. In a later analysis, a few hundred highly shared, low-generation-probability nucleotide sequences were removed to address suspected cross-contamination and a sequencing artifact. For each public chain, a later analysis derived a clonal expansion index from normalized ranks of inferred template counts within each repertoire. Generation probabilities in a later analysis came from a VDJ recombination model fitted to out-of-frame rearrangements, and those results were checked against IGoR. In a later analysis, hypergeometric tests were used to score TCR-TCR, TCR-HLA and TCR-CMV co-occurrence, with a repertoire-size bias correction applied to TCR pairs. In a later analysis, false discovery rates were estimated by permuting HLA or CMV assignments 20 times. A later analysis grouped co-occurring TCRs with DBSCAN, adding TCRdist sequence similarity when clustering within HLA-allele-positive subsets. For co-occurrence clustering, repertoires with fewer than 30,000 or more than 120,000 public chains were excluded, along with several repertoires with anomalous nucleotide sharing. What TCRdb holds here is the immuneACCESS table cut down to in-frame rearrangements. Part of the clones is not present; checked against another copy, under half of the missing clones reflect an unresolved V gene, and the others are unexplained. V, J and clone size are taken as reported in that table, and D and trimming were inferred from the DNA itself. The sample records about 200,000 clones, 75% to 85% of which are singletons. The ten largest clones take up under 7.5% of the sample.

In total, approximately 610 healthy bone marrow donors made up the cohort. Cohort members were all nominally healthy when sampled, although unrecorded immune exposures were likely present. The donor was CMV seropositive and was included in the group of approximately 310 seropositive cohort members. A peripheral blood sample was provided by each donor, and peripheral blood mononuclear cells were used for TCR beta sequencing. Genomic DNA was extracted from the blood cell samples with the Qiagen DNeasy Blood Extraction Kit. Overall study outcomes, separate from this receptor: While some public TCRs were present in many individuals, most TCR sequences turned up only very rarely across donors. When HLA alleles, especially DR and DQ, strongly co-occurred, TCR associations were difficult to assign to individual alleles. Some IMGT-functional V segments, including TRBV6-2 and TRBV6-3, could not be distinguished by the 87-base-pair reads and were therefore excluded. An earlier analysis of around 540 of the donors showed that most TCR beta V segments appeared in productive rearrangements either about 90% or about 30% of the time, which broadly matched IMGT annotations. A further reported finding was that TCR beta sequences accurately predicted the HLA-A and HLA-B alleles for most subjects in the first cohort. In both the original and validation cohorts, the classifier was reported to diagnose cytomegalovirus status with high specificity and sensitivity. HLA typing was unavailable for some donors at each locus, so association tests used only the typed subset. The study gave a list of under 200 TCR beta chains associated with cytomegalovirus. In vitro tests confirmed that a few of the cytomegalovirus-associated TCR beta chains recognize cytomegalovirus antigens. Linkage disequilibrium might explain the correlated functional status among segregating V segments, but an unknown experimental factor could not be ruled out. A later genetic analysis reported fewer N-insertions in productive TCRs among donors in an Asian-associated ancestry cluster than the 666-donor mean. According to a later analysis, TCR association rates differed among HLA loci, with DRB1 alleles showing the most associated TCRs and HLA-C alleles showing the fewest. Specific HLA alleles were associated with about 17,000 TCR beta sequences at a false discovery rate of 0.05 in a later analysis. Because counts were too low, approximately 18 rarely observed V segments, including chromosome 9 orphons, were excluded from the earlier analysis of 587 of the donors. In a later analysis, several top co-occurrence clusters were reported to appear linked to parvovirus B19, influenza, CMV and Epstein-Barr virus. In a later genetic analysis, a missense DCLRE1C variant was associated with V-gene and J-gene trimming of TCR beta chains, and the association was replicated in an independent cohort. Most CMV-associated TCR beta chains appeared to be HLA-restricted in a later analysis, and the HLA associations seemed to be driven largely by CMV exposure. A group of highly shared sequence variants was considered likely to be a technical artifact of the sequencing pipeline. The authors suggested that the approach could potentially be generalized to other disease states and immunological phenotypes. Sequencing depth was assumed to be roughly uniform across donors in the presence/absence analyses, though that assumption may not hold. A later analysis found that HLA-associated TCR beta chains were more clonally expanded and had lower generation probabilities than equally common non-associated chains. Only TCR beta chains were sequenced in this cohort, and the absence of alpha or paired-chain data limited detectable features. CMV serostatus was the only immune exposure information available for the cohort.

Sequenced sample: PBMCs. This receptor was identified in a woman between 45 and 60 years old in good health and CMV-seropositive. Rearrangement joined TRBV5-4 to TRBJ2-1; TRBD2 lines up with 10 middle nucleotides. CDR3 region: CASSLGLAGAYNEQFF. Here is the DNA: TGTGCCAGCAGCTTGGGGCTAGCGGGAGCTTACAATGAGCAGTTCTTC.